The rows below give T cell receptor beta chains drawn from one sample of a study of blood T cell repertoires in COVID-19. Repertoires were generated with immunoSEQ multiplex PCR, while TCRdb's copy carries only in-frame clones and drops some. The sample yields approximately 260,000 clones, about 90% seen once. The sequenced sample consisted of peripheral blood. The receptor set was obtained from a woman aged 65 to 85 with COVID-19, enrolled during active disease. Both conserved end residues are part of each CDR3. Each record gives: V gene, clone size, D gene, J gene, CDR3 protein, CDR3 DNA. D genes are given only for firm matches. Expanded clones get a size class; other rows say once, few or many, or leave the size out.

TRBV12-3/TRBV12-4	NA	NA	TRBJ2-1	CASSPYDEQFF	TGTGCCAGCAGCCCCTACGATGAGCAGTTCTTC
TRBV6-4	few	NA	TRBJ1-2	CASSRGTNYGYTF	TGTGCCAGCAGCCGAGGGACAAACTATGGCTACACCTTC
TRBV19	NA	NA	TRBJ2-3	CASSWAGGTDTQYF	TGTGCCAGTAGTTGGGCAGGTGGTACAGATACGCAGTATTTT
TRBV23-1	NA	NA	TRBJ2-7	CASSHDSVSYEQYF	TGCGCCAGCAGTCATGACTCCGTCTCCTACGAGCAGTACTTC
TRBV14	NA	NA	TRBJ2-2	CASSQVASTGELFF	TGTGCCAGCAGCCAAGTTGCCAGTACCGGGGAGCTGTTTTTT
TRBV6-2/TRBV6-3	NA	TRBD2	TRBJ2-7	CASSGLGVAGSYEQYF	TGTGCCAGCAGCGGTTTGGGGGTAGCGGGTTCCTACGAGCAGTACTTC
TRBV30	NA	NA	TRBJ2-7	CAWRPQGGPSEQYF	TGTGCCTGGAGACCTCAGGGTGGTCCGTCCGAGCAGTACTTC
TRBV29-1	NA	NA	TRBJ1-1	CSVERSGVGTEAFF	TGCAGCGTTGAAAGGTCCGGGGTCGGCACTGAAGCTTTCTTT
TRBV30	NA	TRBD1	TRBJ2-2	CAWTPTGYGGELFF	TGTGCCTGGACCCCGACAGGGTATGGCGGGGAGCTGTTTTTT
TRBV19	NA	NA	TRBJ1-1	CASSINKGDGTEAFF	TGTGCCAGTAGTATAAATAAGGGGGACGGAACTGAAGCTTTCTTT
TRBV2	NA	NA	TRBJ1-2	CASSADRWAEGYTF	TGTGCCAGCAGTGCCGACAGGTGGGCTGAGGGCTACACCTTC
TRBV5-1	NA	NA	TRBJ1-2	CASSLAVNTNYGYTF	TGCGCCAGCAGCTTGGCCGTCAACACTAACTATGGCTACACCTTC
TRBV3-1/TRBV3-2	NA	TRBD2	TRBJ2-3	CASSPRGSGATDTQYF	TGTGCCAGCAGCCCCCGGGGTAGCGGGGCCACAGATACGCAGTATTTT
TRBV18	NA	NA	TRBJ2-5	CASGRERAEETQYF	TGTGCCAGCGGTCGCGAGCGGGCTGAAGAGACCCAGTACTTC
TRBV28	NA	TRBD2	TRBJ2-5	CASRTGTSGRAGETQYF	TGTGCCAGCAGGACCGGGACTAGCGGGAGGGCCGGGGAGACCCAGTACTTC
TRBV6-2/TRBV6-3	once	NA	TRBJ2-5	CASSLQGAPQETQYF	TGTGCCAGCAGTTTACAGGGCGCACCTCAAGAGACCCAGTACTTC
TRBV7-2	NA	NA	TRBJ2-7	CARHTADIYEQYF	TGTGCCAGACATACAGCGGATATCTACGAGCAGTACTTC
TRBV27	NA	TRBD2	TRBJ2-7	CASSLGGSGIYEQYF	TGTGCCAGCAGTTTAGGCGGGAGTGGGATCTACGAGCAGTACTTC
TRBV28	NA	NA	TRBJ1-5	CASSFRGYSNQPQHF	TGTGCCAGCAGTTTTAGGGGGTATAGCAATCAGCCCCAGCATTTT
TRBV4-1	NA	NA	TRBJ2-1	CASSPRAQGEQFF	TGCGCCAGCAGCCCCCGAGCCCAGGGTGAGCAGTTCTTC
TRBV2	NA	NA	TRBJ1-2	CASSSGQNYGYTF	TGTGCCAGCAGTTCTGGGCAGAACTATGGCTACACCTTC
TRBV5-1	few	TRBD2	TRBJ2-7	CASSWTSGILIEQYF	TGCGCCAGCAGCTGGACTAGCGGGATCTTAATCGAGCAGTACTTC
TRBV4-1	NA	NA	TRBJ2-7	CASSRRTSYEQYF	TGCGCCAGCAGCCGCCGAACTAGCTACGAGCAGTACTTC
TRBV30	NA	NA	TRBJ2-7	CAWSVQVYEQYF	TGTGCCTGGAGTGTGCAGGTCTACGAGCAGTACTTC
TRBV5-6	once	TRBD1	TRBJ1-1	CASSEQGAVEAFF	TGTGCCAGCAGCGAACAGGGGGCGGTTGAAGCTTTCTTT
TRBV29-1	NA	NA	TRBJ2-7	CSVATPRQTYEQYF	TGCAGCGTAGCGACACCTAGACAGACCTACGAGCAGTACTTC
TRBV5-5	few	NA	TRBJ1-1	CASGGGTSGTEAFF	TGTGCCAGCGGAGGAGGAACTTCGGGCACTGAAGCTTTCTTT
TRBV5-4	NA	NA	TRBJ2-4	CASSLAGYYIQYF	TGTGCCAGCAGCTTGGCCGGGTACTACATTCAGTACTTC
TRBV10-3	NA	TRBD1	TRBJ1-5	CASQDDRAPGSGSNQPQHF	TGTGCCAGTCAAGACGACAGGGCTCCTGGTAGTGGTAGCAATCAGCCCCAGCATTTT
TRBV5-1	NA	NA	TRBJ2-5	CASSLASSGGETQYF	TGCGCCAGCAGCTTGGCCTCGTCAGGGGGGGAGACCCAGTACTTC
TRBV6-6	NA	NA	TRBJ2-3	CASSSAGGASADTQYF	TGTGCCAGCAGTTCAGCAGGAGGGGCATCCGCAGATACGCAGTATTTT
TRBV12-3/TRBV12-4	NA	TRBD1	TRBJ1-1	CASSLLTGTAFF	TGTGCCAGCAGTTTGTTGACAGGGACGGCTTTCTTT
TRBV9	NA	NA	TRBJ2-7	CASSVAAGRNSYEQYF	TGTGCCAGCAGCGTAGCGGCGGGGCGGAACTCCTACGAGCAGTACTTC
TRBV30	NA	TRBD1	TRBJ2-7	CAWTDRAPYEQYF	TGTGCCTGGACCGACAGGGCCCCCTACGAGCAGTACTTC
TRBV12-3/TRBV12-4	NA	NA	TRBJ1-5	CASRIGGGQPQHF	TGTGCCAGCAGAATCGGAGGAGGGCAGCCCCAGCATTTT
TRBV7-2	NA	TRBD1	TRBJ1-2	CASSLAWGQGFAGYTF	TGTGCCAGCAGCTTAGCCTGGGGACAGGGATTTGCTGGCTACACCTTC
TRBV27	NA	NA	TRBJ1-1	CASSLRGAQNTEAFF	TGTGCCAGCAGTTTACGGGGGGCGCAGAACACTGAAGCTTTCTTT
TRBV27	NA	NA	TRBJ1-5	CASRGTLSEQPQHF	TGTGCCAGCAGGGGCACCCTTTCTGAGCAGCCCCAGCATTTT